The 7 T cell receptor beta chains presented below share a single source sample, sequenced in a study of regulatory T cells in long-lasting Graves disease. In building TCR beta libraries, iRepertoire HTBI primers were used together with Arm-PCR of CDR3 regions. MiXCR, applied by TCRdb to the multiplex PCR reads, yields one record per CDR3 protein. The sample records roughly 420,000 distinct CDR3 sequences, 12% to 15% being singletons. Indicated time point: newly diagnosed GD, antithyroid drugs for less than 3 months. Generation of the TCR library employed RNA extracted from PBMCs. A further study also used this sample, focusing on T cells in Graves' hyperthyroidism and ophthalmopathy.

This material consisted of peripheral blood mononuclear cells (PBMCs), taken at new diagnosis, from a patient treated with antithyroid drugs. These receptors all stem from a woman between 50 and 59 years old with Graves disease.

The chain recombines TRBV7-9 with TRBJ1-2, with 7 bases lining up with TRBD1. Unmatched junction bases numbered 5, after V lost 3 bases and J lost 4 bases. The CDR3 consists of 14 residues. From germline, CDR1 is SEHNR and CDR2 FQNEAQ (reference sequence). CDR3 nucleotide sequence: TGTGCCAGCAGCTTGACAGGGACGGGCTATGGCTACACCTTC. It codes for CASSLTGTGYGYTF.

As to this clonotype: One end of the junction is discordant with germline, which a read error may explain. The gene calls are TRBV4-1 and TRBJ1-1; 9 bases are a match to TRBD1. Germline CDR1 is MGHRA and CDR2 is YSYEKL. This CDR3 comprises 14 residues. The CDR3 region has the DNA TGCGCCAGCAGCCAGGGGACAGGGAACGCTGAAGCTTTCTTT. Translation: CASSQGTGNAEAFF.

The chain employs TRBV27 and TRBJ2-1, with 7 bases aligning to TRBD2. This CDR3 has 14 amino acids. The J segment lost 0 bases and the V segment lost 7 bases, leaving 3 bases of the junction unmatched. Germline lookup yields CDR1 MNHEY and CDR2 SMNVEV (reference sequence). The CDR3 loop reads CASTAGASYNEQFF. The CDR3 bases are TGTGCCAGCACTGCGGGAGCCTCCTACAATGAGCAGTTCTTC.

The rearrangement joins TRBV2 to TRBJ2-2; D ambiguous. The germline gives CDR1 SNHLY, CDR2 FYNNEI. This CDR3 region has 16 residues. V lost 6 bases and J 1 base, leaving 15 bases between the germline ends. The DNA of the CDR3 is TGTGCCAGCAGCCCCGAGGCGGCAGGGAACACCGGGGAGCTGTTTTTT. Its protein is CASSPEAAGNTGELFF.

This clonotype was seen at least ten times. The V call is TRBV30, the J call TRBJ2-3; TRBD2 is a possible D gene (5 bases). Deletions cut 5 bases from V and 2 bases from J, with 11 bases between. Per germline, CDR1 GTSNPN and CDR2 SVGIG (reference sequence). CDR3 length equals 13 residues. The CDR3 here is CAWGSGYTDTQYF. The CDR3 DNA is TGTGCCTGGGGGAGCGGTTACACAGATACGCAGTATTTT.

Remarks on this clonotype: It may be a read error: a sequence one base away is much more abundant. The rearrangement links TRBV6-2 or TRBV6-3 to TRBJ2-1; 12 nucleotides match TRBD2. CDR1 is MNHEY and CDR2 is SVGEGT in the germline V gene. The CDR3 totals 16 residues. The ends lost 5 bases at V and 2 bases at J; junction bases unmatched: 4. CDR3 region: CASSDGLAGTYNEQFF. CDR3 DNA: TGTGCCAGCAGTGACGGACTAGCGGGAACCTACAATGAGCAGTTCTTC.

This clonotype was detected many times. The V gene is TRBV6-2 or TRBV6-3, the J gene TRBJ2-7; D may be TRBD1 (5 bases). The CDR3 is made up of 16 amino acids. Germline V gene data show CDR1 as MNHEY and CDR2 as SVGEGT. V was cut by 0 bases and J by 1 base, with 13 bases left in between. The CDR3 sequence is CASSYSMSDTSYEQYF. The CDR3 nucleotides read TGTGCCAGCAGTTACTCGATGTCGGACACTTCCTACGAGCAGTACTTC.